The 29 T cell receptor beta chains below all came from one sample that was sequenced in a study of T cell changes during pregnancy in multiple sclerosis. Method: immunoSEQ multiplex PCR; TCRdb's copy keeps in-frame clones and lacks some. The repertoire consists of fewer than 45,000 clones, with approximately 94% occurring once and the leading ten covering roughly 7.4%. Sequencing was performed on CD8+ T cells from peripheral blood mononuclear cells, taken in the third trimester of pregnancy. These receptors all stem from a female donor with multiple sclerosis, enrolled in a pregnancy study.

The genes are TRBV25-1 and TRBJ2-7; D gene uncertain. The CDR3 runs to 13 residues. The V gene lost 5 bases and the J gene lost 4 bases, with 12 bases spanning the gap. Germline CDR1 MGHDK, CDR2 SYGVNS. The CDR3, as DNA: TGTGCCAGCAGTACAAACGCTGATTACGAGCAGTACTTC. Translating gives CASSTNADYEQYF.

CDR3 region: CASSLAGQGAYEQYF. The CDR3 bases are TGTGCCAGCAGCTTAGCGGGACAGGGGGCGTACGAGCAGTACTTC. The chain has TRBV7-2 and TRBJ2-7; 12 bases align to TRBD1. Germline CDR1 is SGHTA and CDR2 is FQGNSA. V lost 0 bases to trimming and J lost 4 bases; unmatched junction nucleotides: 1. CDR3 length: 15 amino acids.

The chain links TRBV27 to TRBJ2-4; possibly TRBD1 for D (5 bases). Germline CDR1 and CDR2: MNHEY and SMNVEV (reference sequence). V dropped 5 bases and J dropped 2 bases, with 19 bases sitting between them. The CDR3 loop spans 17 amino acids. CDR3 in amino acids: CASSPWGRDGTKNIQYF. CDR3 DNA: TGTGCCAGCAGTCCGTGGGGCAGGGATGGGACCAAAAACATTCAGTACTTC.

The gene calls are TRBV2 and TRBJ2-3, with D possibly being TRBD2 (6 bases). The germline V gene encodes CDR1 SNHLY and CDR2 FYNNEI. Deletions cut 4 bases from V and 6 bases from J, with 8 bases between. This CDR3 spans 12 amino acids. The CDR3 DNA sequence: TGTGCCAGCAGTGGGGACTCCGATACGCAGTATTTT. Translated, it gives CASSGDSDTQYF.

This chain links TRBV27 with TRBJ2-7, with 10 bases fitting TRBD1. The CDR3 loop spans 14 amino acids. Germline trimming cut 6 bases from V and 3 bases from J; bases unmatched to any gene: 5. The germline V gene encodes CDR1 MNHEY and CDR2 SMNVEV (reference sequence). CDR3 sequence reads: CASSPGTGDYEQYF. Here the CDR3 DNA reads TGTGCCAGCAGCCCTGGGACAGGGGACTACGAGCAGTACTTC.

The chain uses TRBV6-5 and TRBJ2-3; 8 bases are a match to TRBD2. This CDR3 contains 14 residues. Trimming took 11 bases from V and 4 from J; bases not matched to a gene: 11. The germline CDR1 and CDR2 sequences are MNHEY and SVGAGI. CDR3 in DNA: TGTGCCGCCGGGAGGGCCGGTCTCGCAGATACGCAGTATTTT. Its translation is CAAGRAGLADTQYF.

The CDR3 DNA is TGTGCCAGCACAGACCTCCAGGGGGCGCAATACGAGCAGTACTTC. It encodes CASTDLQGAQYEQYF. The chain is built from TRBV28 and TRBJ2-7; 8 nucleotides align to TRBD1. Germline V gives CDR1 MDHEN, CDR2 SYDVKM. V gave up 7 bases and J gave up 4 bases; unmatched junction bases: 12. CDR3 length: 15 residues. Full variable domain (outside the CDR3, taken from reference TRBV28 and TRBJ2-7): DVKVTQSSRYLVKRTGEKVFLECVQDMDHENMFWYRQDPGLGLRLIYFSYDVKMKEKGDIPEGYSVSREKKERFSLILESASTNQTSMYLCASTDLQGAQYEQYFGPGTRLTVT.

The rearrangement uses TRBV27 and TRBJ1-1; tentatively, D is TRBD1 (5 bases). Trimming removed 8 bases at V and 3 bases at J, with 10 bases between. Germline CDR1 reads MNHEY; CDR2 reads SMNVEV (reference sequence). The CDR3 is 12 residues long. CDR3 nucleotides: TGTGCCAGCCGTTGGGGGGACACTGAAGCTTTCTTT. Translating it yields CASRWGDTEAFF.

The chain is built from TRBV6-5 and TRBJ2-7, with 9 bases that match TRBD1. Unmatched junction bases numbered 8, after V lost 6 bases and J lost 2 bases. CDR3 length: 15 residues. In germline, CDR1 is MNHEY, CDR2 SVGAGI. CDR3 sequence reads: CASRIQGALPYEQYF. DNA for the CDR3: TGTGCCAGCAGGATACAGGGGGCGCTTCCCTACGAGCAGTACTTC.

J is TRBJ2-7 and V is TRBV6-6; weak D call: TRBD2 (5 bases). Trimming cost V 5 bases and J 1 base, with 12 bases left between them. CDR1 MNHNY and CDR2 SVGAGI come from the germline V gene (reference sequence). This CDR3 has 14 amino acids. The CDR3 spells CASSPRGISYEQYF. In DNA form, the CDR3 reads TGTGCCAGCAGTCCTCGGGGAATTTCCTACGAGCAGTACTTC.

J is TRBJ2-7 and V is TRBV5-6; D gene ambiguous. This CDR3 has 14 residues. Germline V gene lookup returns CDR1 SGHDT and CDR2 YYEEEE. Between the trimmed V and J ends, which lost 3 bases and 2 bases, there was a span of 12 bases. The CDR3 sequence: CASSSAARTYEQYF. CDR3 DNA sequence: TGTGCCAGCAGCTCGGCGGCACGTACCTACGAGCAGTACTTC.

The CDR3 DNA sequence: TGTGCCAGCAGGTCTCAACTAGCGGGAGTAGACGAGCAGTACTTC. It translates to CASRSQLAGVDEQYF. V is TRBV28 and J is TRBJ2-7; TRBD2 matches at 11 bases. CDR1 MDHEN and CDR2 SYDVKM come from the germline V gene. The CDR3 has 15 amino acids. J gave up 5 bases and V 6 bases, and 9 bases lay outside the gene matches.

The CDR3 here is CASSLILAGGTPYNEQFF. The CDR3 nucleotides are TGTGCCAGCAGTTTAATCCTAGCGGGAGGGACCCCCTACAATGAGCAGTTCTTC. The chain combines TRBV28 with TRBJ2-1; 12 bases map to TRBD2. CDR3 length equals 18 residues. V shed 2 bases and J 2 bases; nucleotides not matched to a gene: 7. Germline loops: CDR1 MDHEN, CDR2 SYDVKM.

J is TRBJ2-1 and V is TRBV27; TRBD2 matches 8 bases. This CDR3 is 14 amino acids long. The junction had 0 bases not matched to a gene; V was cut back by 3 bases and J by 2 bases. Germline lookup yields CDR1 MNHEY and CDR2 SMNVEV (reference sequence). The CDR3 loop reads CASSFGRAYNEQFF. The CDR3 nucleotides are TGTGCCAGCAGTTTCGGGAGGGCCTACAATGAGCAGTTCTTC.

V and J are TRBV2 and TRBJ2-7; TRBD2 matches 12 bases. The CDR3 has 15 amino acids. The junction had 5 bases not matched to a gene; V was cut back by 7 bases and J by 1 base. Germline CDR1 and CDR2: SNHLY and FYNNEI. CDR3 nucleotides: TGTGCCAGCATCGCCACTAGCGGGAGGTCCTACGAGCAGTACTTC. It encodes CASIATSGRSYEQYF.

The chain uses TRBV6-5 and TRBJ1-2, with a possible D match to TRBD1 (6 bases). V was shortened by 6 bases and J by 3 bases, with 14 bases between the two germline ends. The germline CDR1 and CDR2 sequences are MNHEY and SVGAGI. The CDR3 runs 14 residues. CDR3 DNA sequence: TGTGCCAGCAGCGCGGGGGGGGCCGACTATGGCTACACCTTC. It encodes CASSAGGADYGYTF.

This sequence joins TRBV4-1 and TRBJ2-3, with 9 bases that match TRBD2. The CDR3 runs 17 residues. J lost 3 bases, V lost 4 bases, and 11 bases had no gene match. From germline, CDR1 is MGHRA and CDR2 YSYEKL. This chain's CDR3 is CASSPGGAGGLTDTQYF. CDR3 sequence (DNA): TGCGCCAGCAGCCCCGGCGGGGCGGGAGGGTTAACAGATACGCAGTATTTT.

This clone was detected a few times. The chain recombines TRBV29-1 with TRBJ2-1; 8 bases map to TRBD2. Germline V gene data show CDR1 as SQVTM and CDR2 as ANQGSEA. This CDR3 comprises 15 residues. Trimming took 4 bases from V and 2 from J; bases not matched to a gene: 7. The CDR3 region is CSVVGLARAYNEQFF. The CDR3 DNA reads TGCAGCGTTGTTGGACTAGCTCGAGCCTACAATGAGCAGTTCTTC.

The chain employs TRBV27 and TRBJ2-5, with 8 nucleotides matching TRBD1. The V segment lost 5 bases and the J segment 1 base; nucleotides outside the gene matches: 9. The CDR3 is made up of 16 amino acids. Germline V gene sequence: CDR1 MNHEY, CDR2 SMNVEV (reference sequence). The CDR3 nucleotides read TGTGCCAGCAGTCCTCGGCGGGACAGGCTCCAAGAGACCCAGTACTTC. Amino acid sequence: CASSPRRDRLQETQYF.

The V gene is TRBV29-1, the J gene TRBJ2-1; possible D gene TRBD1, 5 bases. Germline V gene lookup returns CDR1 SQVTM and CDR2 ANQGSEA. V gave up 4 bases and J gave up 7 bases, with 17 bases separating them. The CDR3 loop spans 14 amino acids. Written as DNA, the CDR3 is TGCAGCGTTGTGTCGAGTGGGGCCGGGAATGAGCAGTTCTTC. It is translated as CSVVSSGAGNEQFF.

V gene TRBV27 combines with J gene TRBJ2-7; 8 positions match TRBD2. CDR1 and CDR2 from the germline V gene are MNHEY and SMNVEV (reference sequence). This CDR3 has 16 amino acids. The J segment lost 7 bases and the V segment lost 2 bases, leaving 13 bases of the junction unmatched. In nucleotides, the CDR3 is TGTGCCAGCAGTTTACTTGTCGGTCTAGCGGGTCAAGAGCAGTACTTC. Its protein product is CASSLLVGLAGQEQYF.

The V gene is TRBV27, the J gene TRBJ2-2; TRBD2 agrees at 9 bases. This CDR3 spans 16 amino acids. In germline, CDR1 is MNHEY, CDR2 SMNVEV (reference sequence). Unmatched junction bases numbered 9, after V lost 3 bases and J lost 7 bases. CDR3 protein: CASSFRLAGTYGELFF. The CDR3 DNA follows: TGTGCCAGCAGTTTTCGGCTAGCGGGAACCTACGGGGAGCTGTTTTTT.

In this sample, this clone turned up once. This chain connects TRBV9 to TRBJ2-7; TRBD2 aligns across 11 bases. This CDR3 comprises 17 residues. Germline V gene lookup returns CDR1 SGDLS and CDR2 YYNGEE. V lost 0 bases to trimming and J lost 4 bases; unmatched junction nucleotides: 9. This chain's CDR3 is CASSVEGLAGGQYEQYF. CDR3 sequence (DNA): TGTGCCAGCAGCGTAGAAGGGCTAGCGGGAGGACAGTACGAGCAGTACTTC.

This clone was observed a single time. The J gene is TRBJ1-1, the V gene TRBV27, with TRBD1 as a possible D gene (5 bases). The CDR3 length is 13 residues. V dropped 5 bases and J dropped 1 base, with 8 bases sitting between them. The V gene's germline CDR1 is MNHEY and CDR2 SMNVEV (reference sequence). CDR3 region: CASSLTENTEAFF. The CDR3 DNA is TGTGCCAGCAGTCTGACAGAGAACACTGAAGCTTTCTTT.

The CDR3 DNA reads as TGTGCCAGCAGTGGGGTACAGGGGCGCTACGAGCAGTACTTC. Its translation is CASSGVQGRYEQYF. The J gene is TRBJ2-7, the V gene TRBV2, with 7 bases fitting TRBD1. The germline CDR1 and CDR2 sequences are SNHLY and FYNNEI. This CDR3 spans 14 amino acids. J lost 3 bases, V lost 4 bases, and 6 bases had no gene match.

The V call is TRBV14, the J call TRBJ2-7; D may be TRBD2 (6 bases). Germline V lookup: CDR1 SGHDN, CDR2 FVKESK. The ends were cut back, 5 bases at V and 6 bases at J, with 26 bases in the middle. The CDR3 is 17 residues long. The DNA for the CDR3 is TGTGCCAGCAGCAAAACGAGCTTGGGGGGAGCAGACGCCGAGCAGTACTTC. Translated: CASSKTSLGGADAEQYF.

The CDR3 nucleotides are TGTGCCAGCAGCAAGACAGGGGACAATGAGCAGTTCTTC. This codes for CASSKTGDNEQFF. This chain connects TRBV6-5 to TRBJ2-1, with TRBD1 identical over 8 bases. The CDR3 sequence is 13 residues long. J was trimmed by 5 bases and V by 6 bases; bases with no gene match: 3. Germline V lookup: CDR1 MNHEY, CDR2 SVGAGI.

The chain has TRBV5-6 and TRBJ2-7, with TRBD1 matching over 7 bases. The CDR3 length is 15 residues. Trimming at V came to 2 bases and at J to 1 base, leaving 6 bases not matched to a gene. Germline V gene sequence: CDR1 SGHDT, CDR2 YYEEEE. CDR3 loop: CASSFRDRYSYEQYF. The CDR3 region has the DNA TGTGCCAGCAGCTTCCGGGACAGATATTCCTACGAGCAGTACTTC.

The chain joins TRBV27 to TRBJ2-1, with 8 bases fitting TRBD1. The germline V gene encodes CDR1 MNHEY and CDR2 SMNVEV (reference sequence). The CDR3 has 15 amino acids. J was trimmed by 7 bases and V by 3 bases; bases with no gene match: 8. CDR3 amino acids: CASSFSRGRRNEQFF. CDR3 sequence (DNA): TGTGCCAGCAGTTTTTCCAGGGGGCGTAGGAATGAGCAGTTCTTC.